There are a few counts of the clone carrying this T cell receptor (beta chain). The second PCR ran 7 to 11 cycles with a sample-barcoded 5' primer and J-beta primers. Via MiXCR, TCRdb re-called the 5' RACE reads, giving one row per CDR3 protein. This sample yields around 1,500,000 distinct CDR3 sequences, of which roughly 28% are seen a single time; less than 9.5% belongs to the top ten. The data belong to a study of blood T cells in healthy people across ages. Trimming shortened V by 2 bases and J by 5 bases, and 6 bases separated the two germline ends. This CDR3 is built from 12 residues. Germline loops: CDR1 LNHNV, CDR2 YYDKDF (reference sequence).

The TCR was taken from a woman aged 25 to 39 in good health. Sequenced sample: blood. The chain is built from TRBV15 and TRBJ1-2; D is ambiguous. This chain's CDR3 is CATSRPLYGYTF. CDR3 coding DNA: TGTGCCACCAGCAGACCGCTTTATGGCTACACCTTC.